This entry describes one T cell receptor (beta chain). The antigen is undetermined. Method: immunoSEQ multiplex PCR; TCRdb's copy keeps in-frame clones and lacks some. In the table there are about 2.3 million clones, 85% to 95% of which are singletons. These data come from a study of shared clonotypes between healthy human individuals. All the donors were Caucasian adults who lived in Nashville, Tennessee. Study results and caveats: Sharing of clonotypes among donors was expected to vary with sequencing depth.

The CDR3 has 15 amino acids. The germline V and J ends were trimmed by 5 bases and 1 base, with 14 bases remaining between them. Germline lookup yields CDR1 MDHEN and CDR2 SYDVKM. The specimen sequenced was naive CD4+ T cells from PBMCs. Subset: CD45RA+ positively selected. This TCR was sampled from a man between 18 and 35 years old in good health. Some clones in this sample may be carry-over from other donors' samples. The chain joins TRBV28 to TRBJ1-1; no firm D call. CDR3 protein: CASSLKGHPNTEAFF. DNA for the CDR3: TGTGCCAGCAGTCTCAAGGGTCATCCGAACACTGAAGCTTTCTTT.